This TCR beta chain was captured by sequencing in a study of breast tumors, draining lymph nodes, adjacent tissues. General study findings and limits: Most tumor T cells seemingly derive from lymph node, then expand in tumor. Tumor T cell lymph node origin was a supported hypothesis, not proven. Tumor repertoires ranked between lymph nodes and nontumor tissue in diversity, with V and J gene preferences.

Axillary draining lymph nodes of breast cancer patients supplied the node samples. In its sample, this clonotype was seen many times. Antigen: not known. TCRdb reprocessed the multiplex PCR reads via MiXCR and lists one record per CDR3 protein. The sample lists approximately 210,000 distinct CDR3 sequences; about 34% were seen once. The receptor was isolated from a female donor with breast cancer. Some clones in this sample may be carry-over from other donors' samples. Sequencing used axillary lymph node tissue.

CDR3 loop: CASSRTGGLQPQHF. The DNA for the CDR3 is TGTGCCAGCAGTCGAACAGGGGGCCTACAGCCCCAGCATTTT. The chain joins TRBV12-3 or TRBV12-4 to TRBJ1-5; 9 bases fit TRBD1. V trimming: 5 bases; J trimming: 7 bases; junction bases outside the gene matches: 6. This CDR3 is 14 amino acids long.